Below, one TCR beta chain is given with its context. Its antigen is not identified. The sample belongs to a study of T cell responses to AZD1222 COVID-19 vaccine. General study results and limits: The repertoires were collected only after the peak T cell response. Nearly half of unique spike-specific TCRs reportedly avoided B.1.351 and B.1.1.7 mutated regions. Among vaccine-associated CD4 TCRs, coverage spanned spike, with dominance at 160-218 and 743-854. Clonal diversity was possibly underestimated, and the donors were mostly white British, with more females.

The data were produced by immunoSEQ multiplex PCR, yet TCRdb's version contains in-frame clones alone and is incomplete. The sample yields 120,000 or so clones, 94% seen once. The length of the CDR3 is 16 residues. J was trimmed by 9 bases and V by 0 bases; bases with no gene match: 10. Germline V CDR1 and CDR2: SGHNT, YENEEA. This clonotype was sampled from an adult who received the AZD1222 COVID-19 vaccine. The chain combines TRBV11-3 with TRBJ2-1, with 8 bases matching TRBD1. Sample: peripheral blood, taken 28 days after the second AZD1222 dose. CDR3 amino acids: CASSLEDRGPGTEQFF. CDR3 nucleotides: TGTGCCAGCAGCTTAGAAGACAGGGGCCCAGGGACTGAGCAGTTCTTC.